The table lists the clone carrying this T cell receptor beta chain with many counts. Its antigen remains unknown. Germline V gives CDR1 SGHVS, CDR2 FQNEAQ. This CDR3 is built from 16 residues. The V gene end was trimmed by 5 bases and the J gene end by 5 bases; junction bases not matched to a gene: 12. The data were taken from a study of T-cell memory formation after mild COVID-19. On the study more broadly: Clustering of TCRs was largely donor specific. Regarding the study as a whole: Contracting CD4+ clones sat mainly in CM and EM; CD8+ in EMRA. Later expanders leaned CD4+, whereas clones that contracted between day 15 and 85 were balanced CD4/CD8.

TCRdb re-called the 5' RACE reads through MiXCR, storing one row per CDR3 protein. This sample has 30,000 or so distinct CDR3 sequences, with roughly 21% found just once. The V and J genes are TRBV7-8 and TRBJ1-5; 7 bases match TRBD1. This clonotype was sampled from an adult who had mild COVID-19 (a few samples of this study predate the infection). Cell type and time point are not known. Sequencing was carried out using PBMCs or a T cell subset sorted from them (not recorded which). The CDR3 protein is CASSLPPSRGDQPQHF. The CDR3 nucleotides are TGTGCCAGCAGCCTACCCCCCTCCAGGGGGGATCAGCCCCAGCATTTT.